This T cell receptor (beta chain) was documented in a study of T cell repertoires in cytomegalovirus infection. Study context: CMV epitopes in the study were HLA-C-restricted (recently identified) and HLA-B-restricted (well studied). Based on public TCR beta signatures, there were indications of CMV infection and of a matching HLA type. Whole-study findings and limits: Using cumulative public TCR beta family frequency, the authors identified those who carried CMV together with the relevant HLA. Within the response measured ex vivo, HLA-C-restricted CMV-specific TCR beta clonotypes were dominant.

V lost 4 bases to trimming and J lost 9 bases, with 10 bases between them. Germline values: CDR1 SGHTA, CDR2 FQGTGA. The CDR3 is 13 residues long. One entry per CDR3 protein results from TCRdb running MiXCR on the reads. This table has approximately 910,000 distinct CDR3 sequences, around 32% appearing once. As for this clonotype: As yet, its antigen is unknown.

The material was cultured CD8+ T cells from PBMCs, obtained from culture after CMV antigen stimulation. This sequence originates from a human donor in good health (CMV status not recorded). Some clones in this sample may be carry-over from other donors' samples. V gene TRBV7-3 combines with J gene TRBJ1-6, with D perhaps TRBD1 (5 bases). For the CDR3, the DNA is TGTGCCAGCAGCTACGATGGGGGTTCACCCCTCCACTTT. This encodes CASSYDGGSPLHF.